This T cell receptor beta chain was sequenced in a study of identical twins. The study's findings and limits: Sequences that were beta out-of-frame showed weaker excess twin sharing. The abundant beta clonotypes from cord blood had fewer insertions, and memory repertoires had none of this.

A word on this clonotype: Its specificity is not known.

TCRdb itself ran the 5' RACE reads through MiXCR, one entry per CDR3 protein. The table lists around 1.7 million distinct CDR3 sequences, about 30% of them singletons, with 0.25% to 0.3% in the top ten. V was clipped by 6 bases and J by 6 bases, with 19 bases between them. The CDR3 has 15 amino acids. Germline loops: CDR1 MDHEN, CDR2 SYDVKM. Material for sequencing was cord blood. The J gene is TRBJ2-3, the V gene TRBV28; tentative D call: TRBD1 (8 bases). This clonotype was obtained from a newborn girl in good health. The CDR3 loop reads CASRSRQGRGDTQYF. The CDR3 DNA is TGTGCCAGCAGATCCCGACAGGGGCGGGGGGATACGCAGTATTTT.